These 11 T cell receptor beta chains originate from one sample sequenced in a study of breast tumors, draining lymph nodes, adjacent tissues. TCRdb re-analysed the multiplex PCR reads in MiXCR, keeping a single row per CDR3 protein. The sample has about 230,000 distinct CDR3 sequences, roughly 32% seen once. Samples came from axillary lymph nodes draining the breast cancer. Sequenced: axillary lymph node tissue. The receptors here all came from a female donor with breast cancer. Some clones in this sample may be carry-over from other donors' samples.

This clonotype occurred many times. This chain joins TRBV19 and TRBJ1-2; D remains unclear. Germline CDR1 reads LNHDA; CDR2 reads SQIVND (reference sequence). Trimming removed 0 bases from V and 5 bases from J, with 10 bases in between. CDR3 length: 14 amino acids. The CDR3 DNA is TGTGCCAGTAGTATAGAAGGGCAGAAATATGGCTACACCTTC. Residues: CASSIEGQKYGYTF.

There are many counts of this clonotype. The chain joins TRBV7-8 to TRBJ1-4; TRBD1 is a possible D gene (6 bases). CDR1 is SGHVS, CDR2 FQNEAQ, per germline. This CDR3 contains 16 residues. V was cut by 1 base and J by 7 bases, with 16 bases left in between. The DNA for the CDR3 is TGTGCCAGCAGCTTAGTAGGAGGGGGGGTTAGTGAAAAACTGTTTTTT. Amino acid sequence: CASSLVGGGVSEKLFF.

This clonotype was recorded at least ten times. A junction end diverges from the germline sequence, so it may reflect a read error. This chain connects TRBV5-1 to TRBJ2-5; the match to TRBD1 covers 7 bases. Germline V CDR1 and CDR2: SGHRS, YFSETQ. The CDR3 covers 14 residues. CDR3 nucleotide sequence: TGCGCCAGCAGCTGGGGACAGTCCCAAGACACCCAGTACTTC. Encoded protein: CASSWGQSQDTQYF.

To note about this clonotype: A much larger clonotype is one base distant, so this may be a read error. The rearrangement links TRBV5-1 to TRBJ2-5; TRBD2 might be the D (6 bases). This CDR3 has 13 residues. CDR1 SGHRS and CDR2 YFSETQ come from the germline V gene. CDR3 loop: CASGLDSGETQYF. Written as DNA, the CDR3 is TGCGCCAGCGGCTTAGATAGCGGAGAGACCCAGTACTTC.

The sample holds many counts of this clonotype. The chain carries TRBV12-3 or TRBV12-4 and TRBJ2-7, with D perhaps TRBD1 (5 bases). The V end was cut by 1 base, the J end by 5 bases, with 9 bases between. The CDR3 consists of 13 residues. The CDR3 reads CASSLDRFDEQYF. CDR3 nucleotide sequence: TGTGCCAGCAGTTTAGACAGGTTCGACGAGCAGTACTTC.

There are many counts of this clonotype. The chain carries TRBV10-3 and TRBJ2-1, with 7 positions matching TRBD2. Germline assignment: CDR1 ENHRY and CDR2 SYGVKD. The length of the CDR3 is 15 residues. V lost 4 bases, J lost 8 bases, and 11 bases stayed unmatched. The CDR3 reads CAISGSIGGSHEQFF. CDR3 nucleotides: TGTGCCATCAGTGGGTCGATTGGCGGGAGCCATGAGCAGTTCTTC.

The rearrangement links TRBV5-5 to TRBJ2-1; 9 bases fit TRBD1. Germline loops: CDR1 SGHKS, CDR2 YYEKEE (reference sequence). There are 13 residues in the CDR3. V shed 4 bases and J 7 bases; nucleotides not matched to a gene: 3. The CDR3 loop reads CASSMGQGNEQFF. DNA of the CDR3: TGTGCCAGCAGCATGGGACAGGGAAATGAGCAGTTCTTC.

This clonotype was found many times. The chain links TRBV9 to TRBJ1-3; D remains ambiguous. Trimming left V 4 bases short and J 0 bases short, with 14 bases between. Germline V gene data show CDR1 as SGDLS and CDR2 as YYNGEE. This CDR3 is built from 16 residues. CDR3 loop: CASSPNVGFSGNTIYF. CDR3 bases: TGTGCCAGCAGCCCAAACGTCGGGTTCTCTGGAAACACCATATATTTT.

This clonotype showed up many times. The V call is TRBV20-1, the J call TRBJ1-3; D not certain. Germline CDR1 is DFQATT and CDR2 is SNEGSKA (reference sequence). Between the trimmed V and J ends, which lost 4 bases and 11 bases, there was a span of 15 bases. This CDR3 is 12 amino acids long. The CDR3 DNA reads as TGCAGTGCTACCGTCCAGGCTGGGGCCATATATTTT. Its protein product is CSATVQAGAIYF.

In this sample, this clonotype turned up once. The rearrangement uses TRBV2 and TRBJ1-4, with TRBD1 identical over 10 bases. Looked up from germline, CDR1 is SNHLY and CDR2 is FYNNEI. This CDR3 contains 14 residues. With V trimmed by 6 bases and J by 6 bases, 4 bases remained unmatched. CDR3 nucleotides: TGTGCCAGCAGCGGACAGGGGGATTATGAAAAACTGTTTTTT. It codes for CASSGQGDYEKLFF. The full variable domain, its missing parts supplied by reference TRBV2 and TRBJ1-4, is EPEVTQTPSHQVTQMGQEVILRCVPISNHLYFYWYRQILGQKVEFLVSFYNNEISEKSEIFDDQFSVERPDGSNFTLKIRSTKLEDSAMYFCASSGQGDYEKLFFGSGTQLSVL.

This clonotype was observed at least ten times. V is TRBV3-1 and J is TRBJ1-2; D is ambiguous. The CDR3 is 16 amino acids. Germline CDR1 LGHDT, CDR2 YNNKEL (reference sequence). The V end lost 5 bases, the J end lost 6 bases, and 22 bases lay between the germline ends. The DNA of the CDR3 is TGTGCCAGCAGCGTATCGAACCGAGGTCTTCTACATGGCTACACCTTC. Translating it yields CASSVSNRGLLHGYTF.